The clone carrying this TCR beta chain was detected once. The data derive from a study of T cell changes during pregnancy in multiple sclerosis. Trimming cost V 6 bases and J 0 bases; bases outside gene matches: 12. Germline values: CDR1 MDHEN, CDR2 SYDVKM. This CDR3 is built from 19 residues. TCRdb's table, derived via immunoSEQ multiplex PCR, lists solely in-frame clones and lacks some. The repertoire holds 79,000 or so clones, with over 85% as singletons. Sequenced here: CD4+ T cells from peripheral blood mononuclear cells, sampled before pregnancy. The receptor's source is a female donor with multiple sclerosis, enrolled in a pregnancy study. The chain employs TRBV28 and TRBJ2-1, with 12 bases that match TRBD2. As DNA, the CDR3 is TGTGCCAGCAGCCCGACTCTAGCGGGAGGGTCAAGCTCCTACAATGAGCAGTTCTTC. Its protein is CASSPTLAGGSSSYNEQFF.